Following are 32 T cell receptor beta chains from one sample sequenced in a study of yellow fever vaccine responses in identical twins listed by TCRdb under 2018. Library preparation employed RT-PCR. The instrument was an Illumina HiSeq 2500. TCRdb cleaned the public reads at Q25 with fastp, built clones with MiXCR and kept in-frame beta chains. Rows are combined by CDR3 protein, so each entry shows the most common genes and DNA. The sample profile shows 30,000 to 40,000 distinct CDR3 sequences; 60% of them were found once. The top ten clonotypes cover 4.5% of the sample. Specimen: T cells from blood (PBMCs), unsorted or a sorted subset (not recorded which), collected before or after yellow fever vaccination (not recorded which). The receptor source for this set is a woman younger than 30 who received the yellow fever vaccine. Donor details come from another sample of the same person, matched by shared clones.

V usage is TRBV5-1 and J usage is TRBJ2-1; 8 bases match TRBD1. V dropped 4 bases and J dropped 5; count of bases not matched to a gene: 5. This CDR3 contains 14 residues. Germline V gene data show CDR1 as SGHRS and CDR2 as YFSETQ. This CDR3 is CASSPGQVHNEQFF. The CDR3 DNA reads as TGCGCCAGCAGCCCGGGACAGGTACACAATGAGCAGTTCTTC.

This clonotype was found a few times. The chain carries TRBV7-9 and TRBJ2-5; 12 nucleotides agree with TRBD2. The CDR3 has 17 amino acids. V shed 5 bases and J 4 bases; nucleotides not matched to a gene: 11. CDR1 is SEHNR and CDR2 is FQNEAQ in the germline V gene (reference sequence). The CDR3 region is CASSPSTSGSWGETQYF. As DNA, the CDR3 is TGTGCCAGCAGCCCGTCGACTAGCGGGAGTTGGGGAGAGACCCAGTACTTC.

This chain links TRBV29-1 with TRBJ1-1, with D perhaps TRBD1 (6 bases). The germline V gene encodes CDR1 SQVTM and CDR2 ANQGSEA. This CDR3 is 13 amino acids long. V lost 7 bases, J lost 0 bases, and 12 bases lay in between. Here the CDR3 reads CSDHRVLNTEAFF. The DNA for the CDR3 is TGCAGCGATCACAGGGTCCTGAACACTGAAGCTTTCTTT.

The chain recombines TRBV7-2 with TRBJ2-3; D may match TRBD1 or TRBD2 (5 bases each). The CDR3 length is 15 residues. Germline V gene data show CDR1 as SGHTA and CDR2 as FQGNSA. V shed 9 bases and J shed 4 bases, with 20 bases lying between them. CDR3 sequence: CARDTRGRVADTQYF. For the CDR3, the DNA is TGTGCCAGAGATACACGGGGCAGGGTCGCAGATACGCAGTATTTT.

This sequence joins TRBV18 and TRBJ2-1, with D tentatively TRBD1 (5 bases). The V and J ends lost 0 bases and 4 bases respectively, with 10 bases between them. This CDR3 spans 15 amino acids. Germline-derived CDR1 and CDR2 are KGHSH and LQKENI. The CDR3 reads CASSPPDTIYNEQFF. The CDR3 DNA reads TGTGCCAGCTCACCACCGGACACCATTTACAATGAGCAGTTCTTC. Complete variable domain (other parts from reference TRBV18 and TRBJ2-1): NAGVMQNPRHLVRRRGQEARLRCSPMKGHSHVYWYRQLPEEGLKFMVYLQKENIIDESGMPKERFSAEFPKEGPSILRIQQVVRGDSAAYFCASSPPDTIYNEQFFGPGTRLTVL.

The rearrangement uses TRBV2 and TRBJ1-1; tentatively, D is TRBD1 (6 bases). Germline CDR1 and CDR2: SNHLY and FYNNEI. The V gene lost 4 bases and the J gene lost 6 bases, with 18 bases spanning the gap. The CDR3 is 15 residues long. The CDR3 DNA is TGTGCCAGCAGTGGGGCTCCCCAGGGGAGCCCTGAAGCTTTCTTT. As protein: CASSGAPQGSPEAFF.

V is TRBV6-1 and J is TRBJ2-1, with TRBD1 matching over 9 bases. CDR3 length: 15 amino acids. Trimming took 6 bases from V and 3 from J; bases not matched to a gene: 6. The germline gives CDR1 MNHNS, CDR2 SASEGT. The CDR3 bases are TGTGCCAGCAGCCAGACAGGGGGTAACTACAATGAGCAGTTCTTC. This translates into CASSQTGGNYNEQFF.

The V call is TRBV5-1, the J call TRBJ2-2, with 13 bases that match TRBD2. This CDR3 comprises 15 residues. Trimming removed 4 bases from V and 6 bases from J; junction bases left unmatched: 3. CDR1 is SGHRS, CDR2 YFSETQ, per germline. This CDR3 is CASSIGLAGAGELFF. The CDR3 nucleotides read TGCGCCAGCAGCATCGGACTAGCGGGAGCCGGGGAGCTGTTTTTT.

V is TRBV27 and J is TRBJ2-7; TRBD1 matches at 7 bases. The CDR3 extends over 14 amino acids. V shed 5 bases, J shed 3 bases, and the junction held 7 bases outside the gene matches. Germline lookup yields CDR1 MNHEY and CDR2 SMNVEV (reference sequence). This CDR3 is CASSPSGQVYEQYF. The CDR3 DNA reads as TGTGCCAGCAGTCCCTCAGGACAGGTCTACGAGCAGTACTTC.

V gene TRBV7-7 combines with J gene TRBJ2-5; TRBD2 might be the D (6 bases). Germline V lookup: CDR1 SSHAT, CDR2 FNYEAQ (reference sequence). The CDR3 totals 15 residues. The V end lost 5 bases, the J end lost 5 bases, and 18 bases lay between the germline ends. CDR3 bases: TGTGCCAGCAGCACCCTATCGGGAGTAGGGGAGACCCAGTACTTC. Translating it yields CASSTLSGVGETQYF.

The chain joins TRBV9 to TRBJ2-7; perhaps TRBD2 as D (5 bases). CDR1 is SGDLS, CDR2 YYNGEE, per germline. The V end lost 6 bases, the J end lost 3 bases, and 19 bases lay between the germline ends. This CDR3 contains 15 residues. The CDR3 DNA sequence: TGTGCCAGCAATGTAGGGTTCGGGGTCTACTACGAGCAGTACTTC. This codes for CASNVGFGVYYEQYF.

V and J are TRBV21-1 and TRBJ1-2; the table assigns TRBD1, which was not confirmed against the DNA. TRBV21-1 is a pseudogene segment. CDR3 length equals 14 residues. In DNA, the CDR3 is TGTGCCAGCAGCACCGGACAGGGCCTATATGGCTACACCTTC. Protein product: CASSTGQGLYGYTF.

The V gene is TRBV9, the J gene TRBJ2-1; TRBD2 aligns across 9 bases. Trimming took 4 bases from V and 6 from J; bases not matched to a gene: 8. This CDR3 region has 15 residues. The germline gives CDR1 SGDLS, CDR2 YYNGEE. The CDR3: CASSMAGLASNEQFF. The DNA of the CDR3 is TGTGCCAGCAGCATGGCCGGACTAGCGAGCAATGAGCAGTTCTTC.

The genes are TRBV4-1 and TRBJ2-1; 8 bases fit TRBD2. The germline gives CDR1 MGHRA, CDR2 YSYEKL. The CDR3 contains 13 residues. V was pared by 0 bases and J by 15 bases, with 7 bases of the junction left unmatched. The CDR3 sequence is CASSQDGLAVWFF. CDR3 coding DNA: TGCGCCAGCAGCCAAGACGGACTAGCTGTGTGGTTCTTC.

This clonotype occurred a few times. The genes are TRBV12-3 or TRBV12-4 and TRBJ2-5; TRBD2 matches 13 bases. Trimming took 6 bases from V and 5 from J; bases not matched to a gene: 6. This CDR3 has 15 residues. The CDR3 here is CASSVLAGGRETQYF. In nucleotides, the CDR3 is TGTGCCAGCAGCGTACTAGCGGGGGGGCGCGAGACCCAGTACTTC.

This sequence joins TRBV18 and TRBJ2-3, with 11 bases matching TRBD2. The CDR3 runs 18 residues. Germline loops: CDR1 KGHSH, CDR2 LQKENI. V lost 2 bases and J lost 0; bases outside the gene matches: 7. CDR3 sequence (DNA): TGTGCCAGCTCACCAACAGCTAGCGGGGGGCCTAGCACAGATACGCAGTATTTT. Residues: CASSPTASGGPSTDTQYF.

CDR3 region: CASSLWSRDEAFF. The CDR3 nucleotides are TGCGCCAGCAGCCTGTGGTCAAGGGATGAAGCTTTCTTT. This rearrangement joins TRBV4-1 to TRBJ1-1; D unresolved. Germline-derived CDR1 and CDR2 are MGHRA and YSYEKL. V lost 4 bases and J lost 7, with 13 bases in between. This CDR3 has 13 amino acids.

The genes are TRBV2 and TRBJ2-5, with no clear D. V shed 7 bases and J shed 1 base, with 10 bases lying between them. CDR3 size: 13 residues. CDR1 is SNHLY, CDR2 FYNNEI, per germline. This CDR3 is CASNSAIQETQYF. The CDR3 DNA is TGTGCCAGCAACAGTGCGATCCAAGAGACCCAGTACTTC.

As to this clonotype: A read error may account for a junction end that differs from germline. This rearrangement joins TRBV11-2 to TRBJ2-6; D not certain. Germline lookup yields CDR1 SGHAT and CDR2 FQNNGV. This CDR3 region has 15 residues. The CDR3 loop is CASSLDRAGANVLTF. The CDR3 region has the DNA TGTGCCAGCAGCCTAGATAGGGCTGGGGCCAACGTCCTGACTTTC.

The chain recombines TRBV2 with TRBJ2-3; the D is unclear. This CDR3 has 13 residues. Trimming cost V 8 bases and J 4 bases, with 13 bases left between them. Germline values: CDR1 SNHLY, CDR2 FYNNEI. In DNA form, the CDR3 reads TGTGCCAGCTTGAAAGGCGCGGCAGATACGCAGTATTTT. Its translation is CASLKGAADTQYF. Full variable domain (missing parts from reference TRBV2 and TRBJ2-3): EPEVTQTPSHQVTQMGQEVILRCVPISNHLYFYWYRQILGQKVEFLVSFYNNEISEKSEIFDDQFSVERPDGSNFTLKIRSTKLEDSAMYFCASLKGAADTQYFGPGTRLTVL.

This clonotype was detected only once. A read error may account for a junction end that differs from germline. The chain uses TRBV9 and TRBJ1-5; maybe TRBD1 (5 bases). This CDR3 region has 14 residues. The germline gives CDR1 SGDLS, CDR2 YYNGEE. CDR3 nucleotides: TGTGCCAGCAGCCCAGGACCGCAGGGTCAGCCCCAGCAATTT. It yields the protein CASSPGPQGQPQQF.

This clonotype has just a few counts. For the CDR3, the DNA is TGTGCCAGCAGCTTAGGGGGTACCCAGAACTATGGCTACACCTTC. This gives the protein CASSLGGTQNYGYTF. The chain uses TRBV11-3 and TRBJ1-2; no definite D call. The V gene's germline CDR1 is SGHNT and CDR2 YENEEA. Trimming shortened V by 1 base and J by 2 bases, and 11 bases separated the two germline ends. The CDR3 covers 15 residues.

This clonotype was counted a single time. The V and J genes are TRBV29-1 and TRBJ2-1; 9 bases line up with TRBD1. V was pared by 6 bases and J by 9 bases, with 6 bases of the junction left unmatched. The CDR3 contains 12 residues. Germline assignment: CDR1 SQVTM and CDR2 ANQGSEA. The CDR3 region is CSVDRGVGEQFF. In DNA form, the CDR3 reads TGCAGCGTGGACAGGGGAGTAGGTGAGCAGTTCTTC.

CDR3 sequence reads: CASSLVPSGRAVDEQYF. For the CDR3, the DNA is TGTGCCAGCAGCTTAGTGCCTAGCGGGAGGGCCGTAGACGAGCAGTACTTC. V and J are TRBV11-3 and TRBJ2-7, with TRBD2 matching 12 bases. Losses at the gene ends were 1 base for V and 5 bases for J; bases not matched to a gene: 9. The CDR3 loop spans 17 amino acids. Per germline, CDR1 SGHNT and CDR2 YENEEA.

The chain combines TRBV7-3 with TRBJ2-2; 11 bases match TRBD1. CDR1 is SGHTA, CDR2 FQGTGA, per germline. The CDR3 totals 15 residues. V was pared by 5 bases and J by 3 bases, with 2 bases of the junction left unmatched. The CDR3 DNA reads as TGTGCCAGCAGCAAGGGACAGGGGGACACCGGGGAGCTGTTTTTT. This sequence encodes CASSKGQGDTGELFF.

The chain is built from TRBV11-3 and TRBJ1-2, with TRBD1 matching 7 bases. The CDR3 extends over 16 amino acids. V shed 5 bases, J shed 2 bases, and the junction held 11 bases outside the gene matches. CDR1 and CDR2 (germline): SGHNT, YENEEA. The CDR3 here is CASSPRRQGVNYGYTF. The CDR3 DNA follows: TGTGCCAGCAGCCCGCGAAGACAGGGCGTAAACTATGGCTACACCTTC.

This clonotype was counted a few times. This rearrangement joins TRBV2 to TRBJ2-1, with D perhaps matching TRBD2 (6 bases). This CDR3 contains 16 residues. V lost 0 bases and J 3 bases, leaving 12 bases between the germline ends. CDR1 and CDR2 (germline): SNHLY, FYNNEI. CDR3 amino acids: CASSEAVFGSYNEQFF. CDR3 coding DNA: TGTGCCAGCAGTGAAGCAGTATTCGGGAGCTACAATGAGCAGTTCTTC. The full variable domain, its missing parts supplied by reference TRBV2 and TRBJ2-1, is EPEVTQTPSHQVTQMGQEVILRCVPISNHLYFYWYRQILGQKVEFLVSFYNNEISEKSEIFDDQFSVERPDGSNFTLKIRSTKLEDSAMYFCASSEAVFGSYNEQFFGPGTRLTVL.

This chain joins TRBV5-4 and TRBJ2-1, with 9 bases lining up with TRBD1. Germline CDR1 and CDR2: SGHNT and YYREEE (reference sequence). With V trimmed by 0 bases and J by 3 bases, 4 bases remained unmatched. The CDR3 sequence is 16 residues long. This CDR3 reads CASSLEWDRDYNEQFF. In DNA, the CDR3 is TGTGCCAGCAGCTTGGAGTGGGACAGGGACTACAATGAGCAGTTCTTC.

The chain joins TRBV28 to TRBJ2-3; TRBD2 aligns across 8 bases. After removal of 6 bases from V and 0 bases from J, the junction contained 5 bases not matched to a gene. The length of the CDR3 is 15 residues. The germline gives CDR1 MDHEN, CDR2 SYDVKM. DNA of the CDR3: TGTGCCAGCAGACCAGGGACTAGAAGCACAGATACGCAGTATTTT. Its protein is CASRPGTRSTDTQYF.

The chain couples TRBV28 to TRBJ2-5, with 10 bases that match TRBD2. The CDR3 covers 15 residues. The V gene end was trimmed by 1 base and the J gene end by 2 bases; junction bases not matched to a gene: 1. CDR1 and CDR2 from the germline V gene are MDHEN and SYDVKM. CDR3 nucleotide sequence: TGTGCCAGCAGTTTATCTAGCGGGGGACAAGAGACCCAGTACTTC. This encodes CASSLSSGGQETQYF. Full variable domain (rest looked up from reference TRBV28 and TRBJ2-5): DVKVTQSSRYLVKRTGEKVFLECVQDMDHENMFWYRQDPGLGLRLIYFSYDVKMKEKGDIPEGYSVSREKKERFSLILESASTNQTSMYLCASSLSSGGQETQYFGPGTRLLVL.

The V call is TRBV29-1, the J call TRBJ1-4; no clear D gene. The CDR3 contains 12 residues. Trimming took 6 bases from V and 4 from J, leaving 9 bases between them. Germline V gene lookup returns CDR1 SQVTM and CDR2 ANQGSEA. In DNA form, the CDR3 reads TGCAGCGTAGCTAACAGTAATGAAAAACTGTTTTTT. This codes for CSVANSNEKLFF.

This clonotype was picked up a small number of times. This chain joins TRBV7-9 and TRBJ2-7; perhaps TRBD2 as D (6 bases). V was clipped by 5 bases and J by 6 bases, with 26 bases between them. CDR3 length: 17 residues. CDR1 SEHNR and CDR2 FQNEAQ come from the germline V gene (reference sequence). CDR3 amino acids: CASSTLPPRYPGVEQYF. CDR3 DNA: TGTGCCAGCAGCACACTTCCCCCTCGCTACCCGGGGGTCGAGCAGTACTTC.